The 25 T cell receptor beta chains presented below share a single source sample, sequenced in a study of patients and donors after allogeneic stem cell transplantation. One entry per CDR3 protein results from TCRdb running MiXCR on the RT-PCR reads. In the table there are about 960,000 distinct CDR3 sequences, about a sixth of which are singletons. Sequenced input: blood, either unsorted or a sorted T cell fraction (not recorded which). These receptors originate from a human donor who was either an allogeneic HSCT recipient or a stem cell or donor lymphocyte infusion donor (not recorded which). It is not recorded whose cells these are; they may come from a transplant donor.

There are a few counts of this clonotype. The CDR3 reads CASSIFPTGPEQYF. The CDR3 DNA sequence: TGTGCCAGCAGTATCTTTCCGACAGGGCCCGAGCAGTACTTC. V and J are TRBV27 and TRBJ2-7, with TRBD1 matching over 7 bases. Trimming cost V 5 bases and J 6 bases; bases outside gene matches: 10. This CDR3 region has 14 residues. Germline CDR1 and CDR2: MNHEY and SMNVEV (reference sequence).

J is TRBJ2-1 and V is TRBV27, with 9 bases aligning to TRBD2. The length of the CDR3 is 16 residues. V was clipped by 3 bases and J by 0 bases; unmatched bases: 3. Germline V CDR1 and CDR2: MNHEY, SMNVEV (reference sequence). For the CDR3, the DNA is TGTGCCAGCAGTTTGCTAGCGGGGCTCTCCTACAATGAGCAGTTCTTC. This encodes CASSLLAGLSYNEQFF.

The J gene is TRBJ2-1, the V gene TRBV24-1, with D tentatively TRBD1 (7 bases). The CDR3 loop spans 15 amino acids. V was shortened by 3 bases and J by 5 bases, with 13 bases between the two germline ends. Germline CDR1 and CDR2: KGHDR and SFDVKD. The CDR3 region is CATSDPGGGHNEQFF. The CDR3 DNA reads TGTGCCACCAGTGATCCCGGAGGGGGCCACAATGAGCAGTTCTTC.

This clonotype appeared a few times. The genes are TRBV20-1 and TRBJ2-1, with D unresolved. CDR1 is DFQATT and CDR2 is SNEGSKA in the germline V gene (reference sequence). With 4 bases removed from V and 6 bases from J, the gap between germline ends came to 16 bases. This CDR3 has 14 amino acids. DNA for the CDR3: TGCAGTGCTAAAATGCCGTTGGAACGCAATGAGCAGTTCTTC. Its protein product is CSAKMPLERNEQFF.

The sample holds a few counts of this clonotype. This chain connects TRBV11-3 to TRBJ1-3; D remains ambiguous. This CDR3 has 16 residues. Germline CDR1 SGHNT, CDR2 YENEEA. V was clipped by 5 bases and J by 0 bases, with 14 bases between them. This CDR3 reads CASSEERTISGNTIYF. CDR3 sequence (DNA): TGTGCCAGCAGCGAAGAACGAACCATCTCTGGAAACACCATATATTTT.

Points on this clonotype: This may come from a read error, since a much larger clone is one base off. The chain is built from TRBV12-3 or TRBV12-4 and TRBJ2-7; TRBD1 matches at 8 bases. There are 15 residues in the CDR3. CDR3 nucleotides: TGTGCCAGCAGTTTAGACGGACAGGGAGCCTACGTGCAGTACTTC. It yields the protein CASSLDGQGAYVQYF.

This sequence joins TRBV6-2 or TRBV6-3 and TRBJ2-1; a possible D gene is TRBD1 (6 bases). CDR3 length: 14 residues. V shed 4 bases and J shed 10 bases, with 17 bases lying between them. Germline V gene sequence: CDR1 MNHEY, CDR2 SVGEGT. CDR3 bases: TGTGCCAGCAGTTCGACACAGGGAGTTGGGGAGCAGTTCTTC. Amino acids: CASSSTQGVGEQFF.

The rearrangement uses TRBV3-1 and TRBJ2-1, with D perhaps being TRBD1 or TRBD2 (5 bases each). The CDR3 is 14 amino acids. The V gene's germline CDR1 is LGHDT and CDR2 YNNKEL (reference sequence). V gave up 4 bases and J gave up 8 bases, with 15 bases separating them. CDR3 bases: TGTGCCAGCAGCCGGGGACCATCAAGCGATGAGCAGTTCTTC. Translated, it gives CASSRGPSSDEQFF.

This clonotype was counted between two and nine times. The chain combines TRBV20-1 with TRBJ2-5; D may be TRBD1 (6 bases). This CDR3 spans 15 amino acids. V lost 3 bases, J lost 0 bases, and 14 bases lay in between. Germline loops: CDR1 DFQATT, CDR2 SNEGSKA (reference sequence). The CDR3 bases are TGCAGTGCTAGGGCGGCGAGGGGGAACCAAGAGACCCAGTACTTC. Residues: CSARAARGNQETQYF.

The genes are TRBV19 and TRBJ1-5; no firm D call. The CDR3 runs 15 residues. CDR1 and CDR2 (germline): LNHDA, SQIVND (reference sequence). The germline V and J ends were trimmed by 1 base and 2 bases, with 9 bases remaining between them. The CDR3 bases are TGTGCCAGTAGTATAGTAGGCGATGGCAATCAGCCCCAGCATTTT. Translating it yields CASSIVGDGNQPQHF.

The chain carries TRBV7-8 and TRBJ2-5, with D perhaps TRBD1 (5 bases). The germline V gene has CDR1 SGHVS and CDR2 FQNEAQ. The CDR3 sequence is 16 residues long. The V end lost 5 bases, the J end lost 4 bases, and 20 bases lay between the germline ends. The CDR3 reads CASSLLQVRIGETQYF. The CDR3 coding sequence is TGTGCCAGCAGCCTACTACAGGTTCGAATTGGAGAGACCCAGTACTTC.

The CDR3 DNA reads as TGTGCCAGCAGTTCACCAAAAGGCGCCGGGGAGCTGTTTTTT. Translating it yields CASSSPKGAGELFF. This chain connects TRBV6-2 or TRBV6-3 to TRBJ2-2, with D unresolved. The germline V and J ends were trimmed by 4 bases and 6 bases, with 12 bases remaining between them. The CDR3 extends over 14 amino acids. CDR1 and CDR2 from the germline V gene are MNHEY and SVGEGT.

This clonotype turned up a few times. The chain is built from TRBV4-1 and TRBJ2-2; 9 bases map to TRBD2. The CDR3 contains 17 residues. V lost 2 bases and J lost 4; bases outside the gene matches: 8. Germline V lookup: CDR1 MGHRA, CDR2 YSYEKL. In DNA, the CDR3 is TGCGCCAGCAGCCAACTGCTAGCGGGGTTATCCACCGGGGAGCTGTTTTTT. Translating gives CASSQLLAGLSTGELFF.

This clonotype was detected ten times or more. The V call is TRBV29-1, the J call TRBJ2-1; maybe TRBD1 (6 bases). Germline assignment: CDR1 SQVTM and CDR2 ANQGSEA. The CDR3 loop spans 13 amino acids. Between the trimmed V and J ends, which lost 4 bases and 0 bases, there was a span of 7 bases. The CDR3 DNA is TGCAGCGTTGGAGGGGGCTCCTACAATGAGCAGTTCTTC. Its translation is CSVGGGSYNEQFF.

This clonotype was detected a few times. This chain uses TRBV5-6 with TRBJ2-3, with TRBD2 matching 7 bases. After removal of 2 bases from V and 6 bases from J, the junction contained 6 bases not matched to a gene. The CDR3 sequence is 14 residues long. In germline, CDR1 is SGHDT, CDR2 YYEEEE. This CDR3 is CASSLRGVTDTQYF. The CDR3 bases are TGTGCCAGCAGCTTACGGGGGGTCACCGATACGCAGTATTTT.

There are a few counts of this clonotype. The chain uses TRBV4-3 and TRBJ2-3; 7 positions agree with TRBD2. The V gene's germline CDR1 is LGHNA and CDR2 YSLEER. The CDR3 totals 14 residues. The V segment lost 1 base and the J segment 8 bases; nucleotides outside the gene matches: 6. CDR3 region: CASSQGSSGVTQYF. The CDR3, as DNA: TGCGCCAGCAGCCAAGGATCGAGCGGGGTTACGCAGTATTTT.

This clonotype was picked up a small number of times. The chain is built from TRBV23-1 and TRBJ1-2; 7 bases map to TRBD1. TRBV23-1 is assigned to the ORF class and has an uncertain function. V gave up 6 bases and J gave up 7 bases; unmatched junction bases: 11. The CDR3 totals 14 residues. The CDR3 protein is CASRPLGQWTGYTF. In nucleotides, the CDR3 is TGCGCCAGCAGGCCCTTGGGACAGTGGACTGGCTACACCTTC.

This chain connects TRBV6-5 to TRBJ1-1; no clear D gene. V was trimmed by 9 bases and J by 5 bases, leaving 10 bases between them. Germline CDR1 MNHEY, CDR2 SVGAGI. The CDR3 totals 11 residues. The CDR3 bases are TGTGCCAGTCTCGACAAGACTGAAGCTTTCTTT. This codes for CASLDKTEAFF.

There are many counts of this clonotype. V and J are TRBV4-3 and TRBJ1-5; D remains unclear. Germline loops: CDR1 LGHNA, CDR2 YSLEER. The V and J ends lost 0 bases and 7 bases respectively, with 10 bases between them. CDR3 size: 14 residues. The CDR3 loop is CASSQEKGGQPQHF. The CDR3 nucleotides are TGCGCCAGCAGCCAAGAAAAGGGTGGGCAGCCCCAGCATTTT.

This clonotype was seen repeatedly, ten times or more. The chain has TRBV28 and TRBJ2-7; D is undetermined. Per the germline V gene, CDR1 is MDHEN and CDR2 is SYDVKM. The CDR3 has 13 residues. V was pared by 6 bases and J by 3 bases, with 12 bases between. CDR3 amino acids: CASRPPGSYEQYF. Here the CDR3 DNA reads TGTGCCAGCAGACCCCCCGGTAGCTACGAGCAGTACTTC.

This clonotype turned up a few times. The J gene is TRBJ2-5, the V gene TRBV20-1, with D uncertain. In germline, CDR1 is DFQATT, CDR2 SNEGSKA (reference sequence). V lost 3 bases to trimming and J lost 4 bases, with 15 bases between them. The CDR3 runs to 14 residues. Here the CDR3 DNA reads TGCAGTGCTAGTTTATTCGGGCAGCCAGAGACCCAGTACTTC. Amino acid sequence: CSASLFGQPETQYF.

The chain has TRBV12-3 or TRBV12-4 and TRBJ2-7; D ambiguous. Trimming pared 6 bases from V and 7 bases from J, leaving 10 bases between. The CDR3 totals 11 residues. The CDR3 DNA reads as TGTGCCAGCAGCTATTACCGGGAGCAGTACTTC. Protein sequence: CASSYYREQYF.

The chain employs TRBV7-9 and TRBJ2-1, with 9 nucleotides matching TRBD2. This CDR3 has 16 amino acids. The ends lost 5 bases at V and 2 bases at J; junction bases unmatched: 7. Germline CDR1 SEHNR, CDR2 FQNEAQ (reference sequence). CDR3 region: CASSTSGRPAYNEQFF. The CDR3 DNA sequence: TGTGCCAGCAGCACCAGCGGGAGGCCCGCCTACAATGAGCAGTTCTTC.

The chain links TRBV7-8 to TRBJ1-3; D is perhaps TRBD1 (5 bases). V was clipped by 5 bases and J by 9 bases, with 11 bases between them. CDR3 size: 12 residues. Germline V gene sequence: CDR1 SGHVS, CDR2 FQNEAQ. The CDR3 loop is CASSGGGGTIYF. The DNA of the CDR3 is TGTGCCAGCAGCGGGGGGGGAGGCACCATATATTTT.

This chain links TRBV18 with TRBJ1-2; possibly TRBD1 for D (6 bases). The CDR3 covers 15 residues. V shed 1 base and J shed 6 bases, with 15 bases lying between them. CDR1 is KGHSH, CDR2 LQKENI, per germline. The CDR3 region is CASSPQKSGGDGYTF. DNA for the CDR3: TGTGCCAGCTCACCACAGAAATCGGGGGGCGATGGCTACACCTTC.